The 14 T cell receptor beta chains presented below share a single source sample, sequenced in a study of blood T cell repertoires in COVID-19 (dated by TCRdb to 2018 to 2021). Library prep was done by the immunoSEQ multiplex PCR assay. The source is immuneACCESS, and TCRdb retained only in-frame sequences with V and J called. Part of the clones is not carried over; for the studies checked, unresolved V genes explain less than half of this, and the remainder is unexplained. The sample yields about 300,000 clones; roughly 90% were counted once. The ten largest clones represent roughly 2.8% of the sample. Sequencing input: PBMCs or T cells enriched from blood (not recorded which). These receptors were taken from a woman between 45 and 65 years old who had been exposed to COVID-19.

The V gene is TRBV19, the J gene TRBJ1-1; 7 nucleotides agree with TRBD1. The CDR3 loop spans 14 amino acids. The germline gives CDR1 LNHDA, CDR2 SQIVND (reference sequence). The V segment lost 6 bases and the J segment 0 bases; nucleotides outside the gene matches: 4. The CDR3 sequence is CASSLQGLNTEAFF. CDR3 DNA: TGTGCCAGTAGCCTACAGGGGTTGAACACTGAAGCTTTCTTT.

The chain uses TRBV5-1 and TRBJ1-1; a weak D match, TRBD1 (6 bases). The germline V gene has CDR1 SGHRS and CDR2 YFSETQ. Trimming took off 4 bases at V and 4 bases at J, with 17 bases between the two ends. The length of the CDR3 is 15 residues. The CDR3 protein is CASSQTAGVRTEAFF. Written as DNA, the CDR3 is TGCGCCAGCAGCCAAACAGCAGGGGTTCGCACTGAAGCTTTCTTT.

The rearrangement joins TRBV4-1 to TRBJ1-1; no reliable D call. CDR3 size: 15 residues. Per germline, CDR1 MGHRA and CDR2 YSYEKL. V was pared by 2 bases and J by 6 bases, with 16 bases between. CDR3 coding DNA: TGCGCCAGCAGCCAACCCAGTTTTTGGCAAGCTGAAGCTTTCTTT. Translated, it gives CASSQPSFWQAEAFF.

V and J are TRBV15 and TRBJ1-1; no reliable D call. CDR3 length equals 15 residues. Germline-derived CDR1 and CDR2 are LNHNV and YYDKDF (reference sequence). V gave up 0 bases and J gave up 4 bases, with 12 bases separating them. In DNA, the CDR3 is TGTGCCACCAGCAGAGATGTGTACCGGGGCACTGAAGCTTTCTTT. Protein: CATSRDVYRGTEAFF. Full variable domain (outside the CDR3, taken from reference TRBV15 and TRBJ1-1): DAMVIQNPRYQVTQFGKPVTLSCSQTLNHNVMYWYQQKSSQAPKLLFHYYDKDFNNEADTPDNFQSRRPNTSFCFLDIRSPGLGDTAMYLCATSRDVYRGTEAFFGQGTRLTVV.

The V call is TRBV20-1, the J call TRBJ2-2; 8 bases match TRBD2. The V gene end was trimmed by 3 bases and the J gene end by 6 bases; junction bases not matched to a gene: 9. The CDR3 extends over 15 amino acids. Germline-derived CDR1 and CDR2 are DFQATT and SNEGSKA (reference sequence). This CDR3 is CSASPGTSLPGELFF. In DNA, the CDR3 is TGCAGTGCTAGTCCTGGGACTAGTCTTCCCGGGGAGCTGTTTTTT.

The genes are TRBV28 and TRBJ1-3; unclear D gene. V gave up 6 bases and J gave up 2 bases, with 17 bases separating them. The CDR3 runs 16 residues. The germline CDR1 and CDR2 sequences are MDHEN and SYDVKM. This CDR3 reads CASSWRGVFAGNTIYF. CDR3 DNA: TGTGCCAGCAGCTGGCGCGGGGTGTTCGCTGGAAACACCATATATTTT.

This sequence joins TRBV5-6 and TRBJ2-1; D gene ambiguous. Deletions cut 0 bases from V and 2 bases from J, with 6 bases between. The CDR3 contains 14 residues. The germline CDR1 and CDR2 sequences are SGHDT and YYEEEE. The CDR3 nucleotides read TGTGCCAGCAGCTTGGCCAGGACCTACAATGAGCAGTTCTTC. It codes for CASSLARTYNEQFF.

By share, this clone ranks as medium-sized. This chain links TRBV2 with TRBJ1-1; perhaps TRBD1 as D (5 bases). V lost 4 bases to trimming and J lost 1 base, with 7 bases between them. CDR1 and CDR2 (germline): SNHLY, FYNNEI. The CDR3 loop spans 13 amino acids. CDR3 amino acids: CASSGDWNTEAFF. The CDR3 DNA reads as TGTGCCAGCAGTGGGGACTGGAACACTGAAGCTTTCTTT.

V is TRBV27 and J is TRBJ2-2; D may be TRBD2 (6 bases). V was cut by 0 bases and J by 5 bases, with 13 bases left in between. Germline CDR1 and CDR2: MNHEY and SMNVEV (reference sequence). The CDR3 spans 16 residues. The CDR3 DNA follows: TGTGCCAGCAGTTTATCGTGGCTAGCGCTTACCGGGGAGCTGTTTTTT. Amino acids: CASSLSWLALTGELFF.

The chain carries TRBV12-3 or TRBV12-4 and TRBJ2-1; D remains ambiguous. The CDR3 is 11 amino acids. V dropped 4 bases and J dropped 6 bases, with 4 bases sitting between them. This CDR3 is CASSYSNEQFF. In DNA, the CDR3 is TGTGCCAGCAGTTACAGCAATGAGCAGTTCTTC.

This chain uses TRBV11-2 with TRBJ2-2, with TRBD1 matching 8 bases. V dropped 4 bases and J dropped 4; count of bases not matched to a gene: 5. Germline assignment: CDR1 SGHAT and CDR2 FQNNGV. CDR3 length: 15 amino acids. CDR3 loop: CASSSGTGITGELFF. CDR3 coding DNA: TGTGCCAGCAGCTCCGGGACAGGAATCACCGGGGAGCTGTTTTTT.

The chain is built from TRBV7-9 and TRBJ1-2; D is possibly TRBD1 (5 bases). The CDR3 runs to 13 residues. Germline values: CDR1 SEHNR, CDR2 FQNEAQ (reference sequence). V lost 6 bases and J lost 2, with 10 bases in between. CDR3 DNA: TGTGCCAGCAGACAAGGGGAAAACTATGGCTACACCTTC. Protein product: CASRQGENYGYTF.

The rearrangement joins TRBV2 to TRBJ2-7, with D possibly TRBD1 on 6 matching bases. Germline values: CDR1 SNHLY, CDR2 FYNNEI. The CDR3 loop spans 15 amino acids. Trimming left V 3 bases short and J 3 bases short, with 15 bases between. The CDR3 sequence is CASSEGLGQFYEQYF. CDR3 coding DNA: TGTGCCAGCAGTGAGGGGCTAGGACAGTTCTACGAGCAGTACTTC.

This chain links TRBV7-8 with TRBJ2-2; 11 bases are shared with TRBD2. Germline assignment: CDR1 SGHVS and CDR2 FQNEAQ. V gave up 7 bases and J gave up 1 base; unmatched junction bases: 8. The CDR3 is made up of 17 amino acids. CDR3 sequence: CASNPPGLAGNTGELFF. The CDR3, as DNA: TGTGCCAGCAACCCCCCCGGACTAGCGGGGAACACCGGGGAGCTGTTTTTT. The full variable domain, rest sourced from reference TRBV7-8 and TRBJ2-2, is GAGVSQSPRYKVAKRGQDVALRCDPISGHVSLFWYQQALGQGPEFLTYFQNEAQLDKSGLPSDRFFAERPEGSVSTLKIQRTQQEDSAVYLCASNPPGLAGNTGELFFGEGSRLTVL.